This TCR beta chain emerged from a study of CD8 T cells in Susac syndrome. Germline-derived CDR1 and CDR2 are ENHRY and SYGVKD. The CDR3 spans 15 residues. The V end lost 2 bases, the J end lost 4 bases, and 14 bases lay between the germline ends. When the RNA was reverse transcribed, random hexamers were used with an input of roughly 0.5 to 1 ug. TCRdb called the immunoSEQ multiplex PCR reads again in MiXCR, with one record for every CDR3 protein. Among about 60,000 distinct CDR3 sequences, roughly 92% were seen once, and the ten largest hold roughly 0.19%. It was negative isolation that provided the CD8+ and CD4+ T cells, whereas TEMRA cells were enriched by FACS.

This clonotype originated in a human donor in good health. The sample comprised CD8+ T cells from PBMCs. The chain couples TRBV10-3 to TRBJ1-1, with D perhaps matching TRBD1 (5 bases). The CDR3 region has the DNA TGTGCCATCAGTGAGCGGACCCTTAGGGGCACTGAAGCTTTCTTT. It encodes CAISERTLRGTEAFF.